This T cell receptor (beta chain) stems from a study of shared clonotypes between healthy human individuals. TCRdb's table, derived via immunoSEQ multiplex PCR, lists solely in-frame clones and lacks some. Here the sample spans about a million clones, approximately 70% being singletons. In its sample, this clone was seen a few times. Each sample came from a Caucasian adult donor living in Nashville, Tennessee. CDR1 LGHNA and CDR2 YNFKEQ come from the germline V gene. Trimming shortened V by 4 bases and J by 3 bases, and 12 bases separated the two germline ends. The CDR3 covers 14 residues. This TCR came from a man aged 18 to 35 in good health. The chain combines TRBV4-2 with TRBJ2-5; tentative D call: TRBD2 (5 bases). The sample was memory CD4+ T cells sorted from blood. Subset meaning: CD45RA-negative fraction. CDR3 coding DNA: TGTGCCAGCAGCCCCCTAGCAGAAAAAGAGACCCAGTACTTC. This translates into CASSPLAEKETQYF.